These 25 T cell receptor beta chains were all obtained from the same sample, sequenced in a study of T cells in women clearing cervical HPV infection. Generated by immunoSEQ multiplex PCR, the TCRdb table keeps only in-frame clones and is missing some. The ten top clones account for roughly 6%, within a sample of tens of thousands of clones. The sequencing input was blood buffy coat. The receptors come from a woman between 18 and 70 years old with a cervical HPV16 infection that either progressed to CIN3+ or cleared (not recorded which).

As to this clone: With the read ending 3 residues before the CDR3 end, the germline J gene is used to fill in that end. V usage is TRBV7-2 and J usage is TRBJ2-4; possible D gene TRBD2, 6 bases. CDR1 and CDR2 (germline): SGHTA, FQGNSA. The CDR3 has 14 amino acids. The CDR3 spells CASSLGLSLGGQYF. CDR3 DNA (partial): TGTGCCAGCAGCTTAGGACTTTCTCTCGGGGGT.

For this clone: The CDR3 end falls 3 residues outside the read, so it is completed with the germline J gene. The chain joins TRBV19 to TRBJ1-6, with D unresolved. Deletions cut 7 bases from V and 7 bases from J, with 11 bases between. This CDR3 has 13 residues. Germline assignment: CDR1 LNHDA and CDR2 SQIVND (reference sequence). The CDR3 loop reads CASIPGLNSPLHF. The sequenced CDR3 bases are TGTGCCAGTATTCCGGGGTTGAATTCACCC. Filled out from reference TRBV19 and TRBJ1-6, the complete variable domain reads DGGITQSPKYLFRKEGQNVTLSCEQNLNHDAMYWYRQDPGQGLRLIYYSQIVNDFQKGDIAEGYSVSREKKESFPLTVTSAQKNPTAFYLCASIPGLNSPLHFGNGTRLTVT.

Concerning this clone itself: The read falls 3 residues short of the CDR3 end, and the missing part is taken from the germline J gene. This rearrangement joins TRBV10-3 to TRBJ2-5; D may be TRBD2 (5 bases). In germline, CDR1 is ENHRY, CDR2 SYGVKD. The CDR3 extends over 13 amino acids. Trimming left V 0 bases short and J 7 bases short, with 9 bases between. CDR3 protein: CAISESNRGTQYF. CDR3 DNA, as far as it was read: TGTGCCATCAGTGAGTCGAACCGGGGGACC.

Notes on this clone: The read stops 3 residues short of the end of the CDR3; the missing end is completed from the germline J gene. V usage is TRBV20-1 and J usage is TRBJ2-3, with a possible D match to TRBD2 (5 bases). The CDR3 consists of 13 residues. The germline V gene encodes CDR1 DFQATT and CDR2 SNEGSKA (reference sequence). V lost 1 base, J lost 5 bases, and 10 bases lay in between. CDR3 DNA, as far as it was read: TGCAGTGCTAGAGCCGCGGGTTTAGATACG. Encoded protein: CSARAAGLDT. The CDR3, in full, reads CSARAAGLDTQYF.

Remarks on this clone: The read halts 3 residues ahead of the CDR3 end, with the missing end drawn from the germline J gene. The rearrangement uses TRBV19 and TRBJ1-4; possible D gene TRBD1, 5 bases. V was clipped by 5 bases and J by 9 bases, with 19 bases between them. The CDR3 totals 15 residues. Germline loops: CDR1 LNHDA, CDR2 SQIVND (reference sequence). CDR3 bases read: TGTGCCAGTAGTTCGGACGGGGGAGACAGTAAAAAA. Protein product: CASSSDGGDSKK. The complete CDR3 protein is CASSSDGGDSKKLFF.

With respect to this clone: The read ends 3 residues shy of where the CDR3 ends; the end is completed using the germline J gene. The gene calls are TRBV18 and TRBJ1-2; D may be TRBD1 (6 bases). Germline lookup yields CDR1 KGHSH and CDR2 LQKENI. CDR3 size: 15 residues. The DNA read from the CDR3 is TGTGCCAGCTCACCACCTACCCAGGGGATCTACGAC. Residues: CASSPPTQGIYD. Given in full, the CDR3 is CASSPPTQGIYDYTF. Together with reference TRBV18 and TRBJ1-2, the CDR3 gives the full variable domain: NAGVMQNPRHLVRRRGQEARLRCSPMKGHSHVYWYRQLPEEGLKFMVYLQKENIIDESGMPKERFSAEFPKEGPSILRIQQVVRGDSAAYFCASSPPTQGIYDYTFGSGTRLTVV.

Of note for this clone: The CDR3 goes on 3 residues after the read ends, and that part is filled in from the germline J gene. This chain links TRBV29-1 with TRBJ2-7; 7 bases agree with TRBD1. The CDR3 contains 17 residues. Trimming cost V 4 bases and J 1 base; bases outside gene matches: 16. Looked up from germline, CDR1 is SQVTM and CDR2 is ANQGSEA. The chain's CDR3 is CSVVSGGLESRSYEQYF. The sequenced CDR3 bases are TGCAGCGTTGTGTCAGGGGGTTTAGAGTCTCGATCCTACGAG.

Points on this clone: The DNA ends 3 residues before the CDR3 does, and the rest of the CDR3 is filled in from the germline J gene. The J gene is TRBJ2-2, the V gene TRBV10-2, with TRBD2 identical over 11 bases. J lost 1 base, V lost 6 bases, and 4 bases had no gene match. The CDR3 is 16 residues long. Germline V gene lookup returns CDR1 WSHSY and CDR2 SAAADI. The part of the CDR3 DNA that was read is TGCGCCAGCAGCCTAGCGGGGGGCCAGAACACCGGGGAG. Translating it yields CASSLAGGQNTGE. The entire CDR3 is CASSLAGGQNTGELFF.

Comment on this clone: The sequenced fragment ends 3 residues before the CDR3 boundary, so the rest is inferred from the germline J gene. The V call is TRBV6-2 or TRBV6-3, the J call TRBJ1-3; D might be TRBD1 (5 bases). CDR3 length: 14 amino acids. CDR1 and CDR2 (germline): MNHEY, SVGEGT. Trimming left V 7 bases short and J 1 base short, with 11 bases between. CDR3 amino acids: CASKIGGSGNTIYF. The DNA read from the CDR3 is TGTGCCAGCAAGATCGGGGGGTCTGGAAACACC.

Of note for this clone: The CDR3 end falls 3 residues outside the read, so it is completed with the germline J gene. The chain carries TRBV6-1 and TRBJ2-4, with 9 positions matching TRBD1. The length of the CDR3 is 15 residues. Germline CDR1 and CDR2: MNHNS and SASEGT. The DNA read from the CDR3 is TGTGCCAGCAGTGGGACAGGGGAAGGCAATCAGCCT. It encodes CASSGTGEGNQP. The whole CDR3 protein is CASSGTGEGNQPQYF.

As for this clone: The CDR3 goes on 3 residues after the read ends, and that part is filled in from the germline J gene. This rearrangement joins TRBV11-3 to TRBJ2-1; TRBD1 might be the D (5 bases). CDR3 size: 13 residues. The ends were cut back, 2 bases at V and 3 bases at J, with 5 bases in the middle. CDR1 is SGHNT, CDR2 YENEEA, per germline. CDR3 protein: CASSLQGYNEQFF. The CDR3 bases that were read are TGTGCCAGCAGCTTACAGGGCTACAATGAG.

Concerning this clone: The read finishes 3 residues shy of the CDR3 end, and the germline J gene is used to complete it. The chain links TRBV30 to TRBJ2-3; 8 bases fit TRBD2. The germline CDR1 and CDR2 sequences are GTSNPN and SVGIG (reference sequence). The CDR3 spans 14 residues. The CDR3: CAWSGAGGGQPQYF. Incomplete CDR3 DNA: TGTGCCTGGAGTGGGGCGGGGGGAGGTCAGCCG.

As to this clone: Read coverage stops 3 residues before the CDR3 terminus; the germline J gene supplies the remainder. This chain joins TRBV4-2 and TRBJ2-3; a weak D match, TRBD1 (5 bases). The V gene's germline CDR1 is LGHNA and CDR2 YNFKEQ. The germline V and J ends were trimmed by 1 base and 0 bases, with 5 bases remaining between them. The CDR3 covers 14 residues. The CDR3 spells CASSQGGSTDTQYF. The CDR3 bases that were read are TGTGCCAGCAGCCAAGGGGGCAGCACAGATACG.

As for this clone: Read sequence stops 3 residues before the CDR3 end, and the germline J gene provides the missing end. V usage is TRBV5-1 and J usage is TRBJ2-1, with 7 bases matching TRBD2. Germline V gene data show CDR1 as SGHRS and CDR2 as YFSETQ. V lost 4 bases to trimming and J lost 8 bases; unmatched junction nucleotides: 9. CDR3 length equals 14 residues. The CDR3 sequence: CASSPISGGDEQFF. Incomplete CDR3 DNA: TGCGCCAGCAGCCCGATTTCGGGGGGAGATGAG.

A note on this clone: The read terminates 3 residues ahead of where the CDR3 ends, so the germline J gene completes it. This sequence joins TRBV7-3 and TRBJ1-2; maybe TRBD1 (5 bases). CDR3 size: 14 residues. V was trimmed by 1 base and J by 7 bases, leaving 13 bases between them. Germline values: CDR1 SGHTA, CDR2 FQGTGA. The part of the CDR3 DNA that was read is TGTGCCAGCAGCTTAAGGGGGGGACGGTCTGGC. Translation: CASSLRGGRSG. From start to end, the CDR3 is CASSLRGGRSGYTF.

About this clone: The sequenced fragment ends 3 residues before the CDR3 boundary, so the rest is inferred from the germline J gene. The genes are TRBV30 and TRBJ1-5, with D unresolved. The CDR3 runs to 15 residues. V lost 2 bases, J lost 4 bases, and 15 bases lay in between. Germline V gene lookup returns CDR1 GTSNPN and CDR2 SVGIG (reference sequence). CDR3 DNA, as far as it was read: TGTGCCTGGAGTTCCAAGACGGGTGTGAATCAGCCC. Translated, it gives CAWSSKTGVNQP. The CDR3, in full, reads CAWSSKTGVNQPQHF.

Notes on this clone: The sequence runs out 3 residues before the end of the CDR3; the remainder is reconstructed from the germline J gene. The V and J genes are TRBV7-3 and TRBJ2-1; 9 bases match TRBD1. Germline CDR1 is SGHTA and CDR2 is FQGTGA. Unmatched junction bases numbered 11, after V lost 5 bases and J lost 9 bases. The CDR3 consists of 15 residues. Here the CDR3 reads CASSGRDRDFAEQFF. The DNA read from the CDR3 is TGTGCCAGCAGCGGCCGGGACAGGGATTTCGCTGAG.

A remark on this clone: The read comes to an end 3 residues before the CDR3 does, leaving the germline J gene to fill in the end. The chain is built from TRBV7-2 and TRBJ2-2; 7 nucleotides match TRBD1. The CDR3 runs to 14 residues. Germline lookup yields CDR1 SGHTA and CDR2 FQGNSA. The sequenced CDR3 bases are TGTGCCAGCAGCCCTACCGGGACAGAGGAAAAG. Translation gives CASSPTGTEEK. The whole CDR3 protein is CASSPTGTEEKLFF.

In the case of this clone: The CDR3 end lies 3 residues beyond the end of the read and is filled in from the germline J gene. The genes are TRBV29-1 and TRBJ1-2; D is unclear. With 5 bases removed from V and 6 bases from J, the gap between germline ends came to 7 bases. The CDR3 has 10 amino acids. The germline gives CDR1 SQVTM, CDR2 ANQGSEA. The chain's CDR3 is CSVWRDGYTF. The sequenced CDR3 bases are TGCAGCGTTTGGAGGGATGGC.

Concerning this clone itself: The read stops 3 residues short of the end of the CDR3; the missing end is completed from the germline J gene. The chain recombines TRBV9 with TRBJ1-4, with 9 positions matching TRBD1. V lost 3 bases, J lost 4 bases, and 7 bases stayed unmatched. CDR3 size: 16 residues. The germline CDR1 and CDR2 sequences are SGDLS and YYNGEE. The CDR3 spells CASSAPGTGFNEKLFF. The CDR3 bases that were read are TGTGCCAGCAGCGCCCCCGGGACAGGGTTTAATGAAAAA.

A note on this clone: The CDR3 extends 3 residues past the end of the read, so its final part is completed from the germline J gene. The chain has TRBV6-1 and TRBJ1-2; tentatively, D is TRBD1 (5 bases). Germline V gene lookup returns CDR1 MNHNS and CDR2 SASEGT. This CDR3 has 14 amino acids. The CDR3 loop reads CASSEAQGDSDYTF. CDR3 DNA, as far as it was read: TGTGCCAGCAGTGAAGCCCAGGGTGACAGTGAC.

For this clone: The read terminates 3 residues ahead of where the CDR3 ends, so the germline J gene completes it. The gene calls are TRBV20-1 and TRBJ2-1; the D is unclear. The CDR3 consists of 14 residues. Germline V gene sequence: CDR1 DFQATT, CDR2 SNEGSKA (reference sequence). Trimming stripped 6 bases from V and 0 bases from J, with 12 bases between. The sequenced CDR3 bases are TGCAGTGCCGACACGCCAGACTCCTACAATGAG. Translating it yields CSADTPDSYNE. The complete CDR3 reads CSADTPDSYNEQFF.

In the case of this clone: The sequence runs out 3 residues before the end of the CDR3; the remainder is reconstructed from the germline J gene. V usage is TRBV6-2 or TRBV6-3 and J usage is TRBJ2-2; a possible D gene is TRBD2 (5 bases). CDR1 MNHEY and CDR2 SVGEGT come from the germline V gene. CDR3 size: 14 residues. The V gene lost 6 bases and the J gene lost 4 bases, with 12 bases spanning the gap. CDR3 DNA (partial): TGTGCCAGCAGCCTCGGAGCGGCCACCGGGGAG. Residues: CASSLGAATGE. The full CDR3 is CASSLGAATGELFF.

Remarks on this clone: Read coverage stops 3 residues before the CDR3 terminus; the germline J gene supplies the remainder. This sequence joins TRBV20-1 and TRBJ1-4; 9 nucleotides match TRBD1. With 6 bases clipped from V and 8 bases from J, the junction kept 10 bases outside the gene matches. The CDR3 loop spans 14 amino acids. Germline V gene lookup returns CDR1 DFQATT and CDR2 SNEGSKA (reference sequence). CDR3 DNA (partial): TGCAGTGCAGATCCGGGACAGGGTAGGGAAAAA. It codes for CSADPGQGREK. The whole CDR3 sequence reads CSADPGQGREKLFF.

Here the CDR3 reads CSVASATLSSGANVLFF. Partial CDR3 DNA: TGCAGCGTTGCAAGCGCAACATTGTCCTCTGGGGCCAACGTG. The chain uses TRBV29-1 and TRBJ2-2; weak D call: TRBD1 (5 bases). The sequence runs out 3 residues before the end of the CDR3; the remainder is reconstructed from the germline J gene. The CDR3 runs 17 residues. The germline V gene has CDR1 SQVTM and CDR2 ANQGSEA.